Sequencing of this T cell receptor beta chain was carried out in a study of identical twins. The study's findings and limits: Compared with models, monozygotic twins showed more out-of-frame TCR alpha sharing. Within twin pairs, the out-of-frame alpha sequences they shared showed excess low generation probability. Cross-sectional statistics, not tracking of the same donors, supported the conclusions.

TCRdb redid the calling of the 5' RACE reads with MiXCR, one entry per CDR3 protein. The table includes 1.5 million or so distinct CDR3 sequences, less than 40% detected once. Per the germline V gene, CDR1 is DFQATT and CDR2 is SNEGSKA (reference sequence). With 0 bases removed from V and 4 bases from J, the gap between germline ends came to 13 bases. This CDR3 is 15 amino acids long. This clonotype was counted once. The antigen is unknown. What was sequenced was cord blood. The receptor comes from a newborn girl in good health. The rearrangement links TRBV20-1 to TRBJ1-5; no definite D call. The CDR3 nucleotides are TGCAGTGCTAGAGATAAGTTGGCAGGAAATCAGCCCCAGCATTTT. As protein: CSARDKLAGNQPQHF.